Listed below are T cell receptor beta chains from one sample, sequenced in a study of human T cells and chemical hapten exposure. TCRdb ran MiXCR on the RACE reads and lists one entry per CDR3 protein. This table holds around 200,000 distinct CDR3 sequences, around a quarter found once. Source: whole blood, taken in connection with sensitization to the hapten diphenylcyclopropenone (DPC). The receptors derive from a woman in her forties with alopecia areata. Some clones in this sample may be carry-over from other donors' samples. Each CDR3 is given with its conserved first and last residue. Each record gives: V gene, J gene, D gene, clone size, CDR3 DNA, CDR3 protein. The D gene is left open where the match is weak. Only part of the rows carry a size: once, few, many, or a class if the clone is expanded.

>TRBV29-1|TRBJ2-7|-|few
TGCAGCGTTGGAGGGACTTCCTCTTCCTACGAGCAGTACTTC
CSVGGTSSSYEQYF
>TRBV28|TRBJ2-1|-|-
TGTGCCAGCAGTTTAGGGTTTGAGCAGTTCTTC
CASSLGFEQFF
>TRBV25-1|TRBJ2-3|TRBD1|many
TGTGCCAGCAGTGGGACAGGGACAGATACGCAGTATTTT
CASSGTGTDTQYF
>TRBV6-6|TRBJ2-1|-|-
TGTGCCAGCACCGAGGGTTGGAATGAGCAGTTCTTC
CASTEGWNEQFF
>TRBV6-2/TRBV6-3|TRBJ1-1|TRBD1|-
TGTGCCAGCATAAATCGGACAGGGCCTGGGGCTTTCTTT
CASINRTGPGAFF
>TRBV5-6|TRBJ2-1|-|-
TGTGCCAGCAGCGCTCAGACTAGACCGCACAATCAGCAGTTCTTC
CASSAQTRPHNQQFF
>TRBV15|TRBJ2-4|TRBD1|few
TGTGCCACCAGCAGGTCGGACAGGATTAACATTCAGTACTTC
CATSRSDRINIQYF
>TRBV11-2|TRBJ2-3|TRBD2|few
TGTGCCAGCAGCATCACTAGCGGAACAACAGATACGCAGTATTTT
CASSITSGTTDTQYF
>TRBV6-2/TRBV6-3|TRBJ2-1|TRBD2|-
TGTGCCAGCAGTGTCCGAGCGGGGGAAACCTACAATGAGCAGTTCTTC
CASSVRAGETYNEQFF
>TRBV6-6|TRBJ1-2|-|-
TGTGCCAGCTCCCCCAAGCTTGGCTACACCTTC
CASSPKLGYTF
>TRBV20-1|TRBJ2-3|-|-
TGCAGTGCTAGGACTCCGTCCACAGATACGCAGTATTTT
CSARTPSTDTQYF
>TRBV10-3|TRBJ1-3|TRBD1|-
TGTGCCACCGAGACGGCAGGGGGCGGAAACACCATATATTTT
CATETAGGGNTIYF
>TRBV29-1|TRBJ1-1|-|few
TGCAGCGTTGATGAGGTGGGCACTGAAGCTTTCTTT
CSVDEVGTEAFF
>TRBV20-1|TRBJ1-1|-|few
TGCAGTGCTAGGGTGCAGGGCTACACTGAAGCTTTCTTT
CSARVQGYTEAFF
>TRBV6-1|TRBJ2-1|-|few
TGTGCCAGCACCCTGGACGGAACAAATGAGCAGTTCTTC
CASTLDGTNEQFF
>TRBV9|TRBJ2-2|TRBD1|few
TGTGCCAGCAGTTTCCAGGGGGCGAACACCGGGGAGCTGTTTTTT
CASSFQGANTGELFF
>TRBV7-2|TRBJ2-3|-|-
TGTGCCAGCAGCTTACGGGCGGGGCCTAGCACAGATACGCAGTATTTT
CASSLRAGPSTDTQYF
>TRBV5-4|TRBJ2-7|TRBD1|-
TGTGCCAGCAGCTTGGCCGGGGGACAGGGGTCCTACGAGCAGTACTTC
CASSLAGGQGSYEQYF
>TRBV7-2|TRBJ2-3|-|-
TGTGCCAGCAGATCTAGCAGGGGCGCAAAAACAGATACGCAGTATTTT
CASRSSRGAKTDTQYF
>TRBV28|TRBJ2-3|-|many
TGTGCCAGCAGTCTTGCCCTCTATTCGGCAGATACGCAGTATTTT
CASSLALYSADTQYF
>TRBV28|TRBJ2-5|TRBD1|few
TGTGCCAGCGGGACAGCCCAAGAGACCCAGTACTTC
CASGTAQETQYF
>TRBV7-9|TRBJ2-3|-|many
TGTGCCAGCAGCTTGGTTAGGGGGGCGCAGTATTTT
CASSLVRGAQYF
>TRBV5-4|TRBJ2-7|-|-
TGTGCCAGCAGCTCCGGGGGCCGGGGGGACGAGCAGTACTTC
CASSSGGRGDEQYF
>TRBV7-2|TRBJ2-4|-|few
TGTGCCAGCAGACTCGGACCAATAAACATTCAGTACTTC
CASRLGPINIQYF
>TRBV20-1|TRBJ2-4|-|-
TGCAGTGCTAGAGCCCTAGCCAAAAACATTCAGTACTTC
CSARALAKNIQYF
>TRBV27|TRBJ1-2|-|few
TGTGCCAGCAGTTTAGGGCAGGGCCGCTATGGCTACACCTTC
CASSLGQGRYGYTF
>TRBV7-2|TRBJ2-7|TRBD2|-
TGTGCCAGCAGGGAGATAGCGGGAGGGATGCAGTACTTC
CASREIAGGMQYF
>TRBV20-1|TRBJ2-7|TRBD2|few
TGCAGTGCTAGAGAGGTTAGCGGGCACTACGAGCAGTACTTC
CSAREVSGHYEQYF
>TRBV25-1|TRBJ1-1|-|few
TGTGCCAGCTCCAGGGCCATGAACACTGAAGCTTTCTTT
CASSRAMNTEAFF
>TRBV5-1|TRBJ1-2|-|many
TGCGCCAGCAGCTTTTACAGGGATGATGGCTACACCTTC
CASSFYRDDGYTF
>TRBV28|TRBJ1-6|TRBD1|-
TGTGCCAGCCGGACAGGGAAAGCTTCACCCCTCCACTTT
CASRTGKASPLHF
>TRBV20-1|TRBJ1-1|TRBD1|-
TGCAGTGCTAGGGACGGACAGGGGGTTACTGAAGCTTTCTTT
CSARDGQGVTEAFF
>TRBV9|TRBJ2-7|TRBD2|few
TGTGCCAGCAGCGTAGATCCCGGGACTAGCTCCTACGAGCAGTACTTC
CASSVDPGTSSYEQYF
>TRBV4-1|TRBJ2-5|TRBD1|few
TGCGCCAGCAGCCAGGTCGCCGGGACAGTGCAAGAGACCCAGTACTTC
CASSQVAGTVQETQYF
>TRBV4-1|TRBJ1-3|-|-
TGCGCCAGCAGCCAAGTTCGGGGAAGCTCTGGAAACACCATATATTTT
CASSQVRGSSGNTIYF
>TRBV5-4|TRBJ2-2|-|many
TGTGCCGGATGGGAGCAGGGGAACACCGGGGAGCTGTTTTTT
CAGWEQGNTGELFF
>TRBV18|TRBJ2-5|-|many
TGTGCCAGCTCATCAGGATCCCTCATAAAAGAGACCCAGTACTTC
CASSSGSLIKETQYF
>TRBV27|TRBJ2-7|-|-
TGTGCCAGCACGTCCGGCAGGGGACCCTACGAGCAGTACTTC
CASTSGRGPYEQYF
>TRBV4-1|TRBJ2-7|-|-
TGCGCCAGCAGCCAAGGCAGGAGCTTCTACGAGCAGTACTTC
CASSQGRSFYEQYF
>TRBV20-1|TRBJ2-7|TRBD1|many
TGCAGTGCGTTGACAGGGGGAAGATCCTACGAGCAGTACTTC
CSALTGGRSYEQYF
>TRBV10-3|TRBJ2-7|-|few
TGTGCCATCAGTGAGTCGAGGGTGGCCTCCTACGAGCAGTACTTC
CAISESRVASYEQYF
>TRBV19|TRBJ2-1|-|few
TGTGCCACCGTGGAGACCCTGAGTTCCTACAATGAGCAGTTCTTC
CATVETLSSYNEQFF
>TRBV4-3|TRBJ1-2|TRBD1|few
TGCGCCAGCAGCCAAGGGAACAGGGGCAACTATGGCTACACCTTC
CASSQGNRGNYGYTF
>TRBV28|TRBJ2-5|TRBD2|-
TGTGCCAGCAGTTTCCGGGGGGGATACCAAGAGACCCAGTACTTC
CASSFRGGYQETQYF
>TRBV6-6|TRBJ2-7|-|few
TGTGCCAGCACACAAGTGGACGCCGGGGAGCAGTACTTC
CASTQVDAGEQYF
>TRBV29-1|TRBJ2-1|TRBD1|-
TGCAGCGTGCAATCCCGGGACAGGGAAAATGAGCAGTTCTTC
CSVQSRDRENEQFF
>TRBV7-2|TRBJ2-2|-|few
TGTGCCAGCAGCTTAGTGGCTAGCGTAAGCGGGGAGCTGTTTTTT
CASSLVASVSGELFF
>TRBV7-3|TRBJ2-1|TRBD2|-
TGTGCCAGCAGCTTAAGGGGACGAGCGGGAGGGCTCCATGAGCAGTTCTTC
CASSLRGRAGGLHEQFF
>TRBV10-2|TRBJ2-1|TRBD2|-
TGCGCCAGCAGCCGGTCCGCGGGAGTCTACAATGAGCAGTTCTTC
CASSRSAGVYNEQFF
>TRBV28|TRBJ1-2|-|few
TGTGCCAGCAGTTTAGGGCTGGGGGCGGCTTATGGCTACACCTTC
CASSLGLGAAYGYTF
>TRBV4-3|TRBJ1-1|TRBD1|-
TGCGCCAGCAGCCAAGATGCCCGGACAGGGGGCATGAGGGCTTTCTTT
CASSQDARTGGMRAFF
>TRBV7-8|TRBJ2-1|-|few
TGTGCCAGCAGCTTAGCGAGGGTCTCCTACAATGAGCAGTTCTTC
CASSLARVSYNEQFF
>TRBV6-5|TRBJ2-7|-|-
TGTGCCAGCAGCCCCCCCGGGGGTGGGGGAGTCTACGAGCAGTACTTC
CASSPPGGGGVYEQYF
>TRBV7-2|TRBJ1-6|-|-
TGTGCCAGCAGCTTAGCACTCCACGGGGGGTATTCACCCCTCCACTTT
CASSLALHGGYSPLHF
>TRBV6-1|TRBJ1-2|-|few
TGTGCCACCGGGAGTGGGACCGTCGATGGCTACACCTTC
CATGSGTVDGYTF